This T cell receptor (beta chain) was found in a study of naive and memory T cell subsets. Study results and limitations: In CD4 and CD8 cells, diversity dropped from naive through EMRA. Naive repertoires, especially CD8, held a few larger clonotypes, possibly memory cells re-expressing CD45RA.

Two oligonucleotides, mixed equimolar, formed the beta constant-region primer covering TRBC1 and TRBC2. Four rounds of PCR amplified the ligated cDNA using nested alpha and beta constant-region primers plus SP2. TCRdb re-called the UMI-ligation and nested PCR reads with MiXCR, one entry per CDR3 protein. Counted here are under 150,000 distinct CDR3 sequences, 15% to 25% occurring once; the ten biggest clones make up about 0.57%. This CDR3 is 16 amino acids long. Germline CDR1 SGHTA, CDR2 FQGNSA. V was pared by 5 bases and J by 7 bases, with 8 bases of the junction left unmatched. Turning to this clonotype: Its antigen remains unidentified.

Sequential positive selection took CD4 T cells first, then CD8 T cells. Sequencing input: naive CD8+ T cells from blood. V and J are TRBV7-2 and TRBJ1-4; 12 nucleotides agree with TRBD1. The receptor comes from a human donor in good health. The chain's CDR3 is CASSPGTGGAGEKLFF. As DNA, the CDR3 is TGTGCCAGCAGCCCTGGGACAGGGGGCGCGGGTGAAAAACTGTTTTTT.